The sequence of this T cell receptor (beta chain) was determined in a study of metastatic and nonmetastatic thyroid tumors. Study at large: Malignant and benign thyroid patients had repertoires compared in peripheral blood and tumor or nodule tissue. Study results and limitations: Reportedly, malignant thyroid tumors had significantly higher TCR beta diversity than benign nodules, in blood and tumor.

Thyroid surgery took place with no prior treatment in any patient. V gave up 2 bases and J gave up 1 base, with 18 bases separating them. The CDR3 loop spans 17 amino acids. Per germline, CDR1 SGHRS and CDR2 YFSETQ. The count of this clone is one. The antigen remains undetermined. TCRdb re-called the PCR reads through MiXCR. This table holds roughly 11,000 clones, 25% to 35% found once. The TCR sequence derives from a male donor with papillary thyroid cancer or a benign thyroid nodule (not recorded which). Some clones in this sample may be carry-over from other donors' samples. This chain joins TRBV5-1 and TRBJ1-1, with unresolved D. Sequencing was done on a sample of adjacent normal tissue. Here the CDR3 DNA reads TGCGCCAGCAGCTTAATGTCCTTCGGCGTTGCGAACACTGAAGCTTTCTTT. This sequence encodes CASSLMSFGVANTEAFF. The complete variable domain, with remaining parts taken from reference TRBV5-1 and TRBJ1-1, reads KAGVTQTPRYLIKTRGQQVTLSCSPISGHRSVSWYQQTPGQGLQFLFEYFSETQRNKGNFPGRFSGRQFSNSRSEMNVSTLELGDSALYLCASSLMSFGVANTEAFFGQGTRLTVV.